Below are 21 T cell receptor beta chains sequenced from a single sample in a study of blood T cells in healthy people across ages. A sample-barcoded 5' primer and a J-beta primer mix were used in a second PCR of roughly 6 to 11 cycles. TCRdb re-called the 5' RACE reads through MiXCR, storing one row per CDR3 protein. The sample includes about 1.4 million distinct CDR3 sequences, approximately 59% seen only once; the top ten take under 8.5%. Sequencing used blood. Source of these receptors: a man between 18 and 35 years old in good health.

This clonotype was picked up one time. V gene TRBV11-2 combines with J gene TRBJ2-1; 14 bases align to TRBD2. The germline CDR1 and CDR2 sequences are SGHAT and FQNNGV. The CDR3 covers 21 residues. With V trimmed by 2 bases and J by 1 base, 13 bases remained unmatched. Here the CDR3 reads CASSLSRPGTSGGLSYNEQFF. For the CDR3, the DNA is TGTGCCAGCAGCTTATCCCGACCCGGGACTAGCGGGGGTCTTTCCTACAATGAGCAGTTCTTC.

The chain links TRBV7-2 to TRBJ1-1, with a tentative D call TRBD1 (5 bases). V shed 3 bases and J shed 0 bases, with 8 bases lying between them. This CDR3 comprises 14 residues. Germline assignment: CDR1 SGHTA and CDR2 FQGNSA. CDR3 nucleotides: TGTGCCAGCAGCTTGGGGCCTCTGAACACTGAAGCTTTCTTT. Translated: CASSLGPLNTEAFF.

As for this clonotype: At one end, the junction sequence differs from germline, possibly due to a read error. This rearrangement joins TRBV29-1 to TRBJ2-3, with unresolved D. This CDR3 region has 13 residues. The V gene's germline CDR1 is SQVTM and CDR2 ANQGSEA. CDR3 amino acids: CGVERPLTDTQYF. CDR3 nucleotide sequence: TGCGGCGTCGAACGGCCCCTCACAGATACGCAGTATTTT.

This clonotype was counted between two and nine times. This chain joins TRBV28 and TRBJ2-2; 10 bases are shared with TRBD2. CDR3 size: 15 residues. The J segment lost 4 bases and the V segment lost 5 bases, leaving 4 bases of the junction unmatched. CDR1 and CDR2 from the germline V gene are MDHEN and SYDVKM. The CDR3 DNA sequence: TGTGCCAGCAGTCTAAGCGGGGGGGCCACCGGGGAGCTGTTTTTT. Translated: CASSLSGGATGELFF.

The chain joins TRBV14 to TRBJ2-1; D ambiguous. CDR1 is SGHDN and CDR2 is FVKESK in the germline V gene. Trimming cost V 3 bases and J 9 bases, with 15 bases left between them. The CDR3 consists of 14 residues. The CDR3 region is CASSHGGWYSEQFF. The CDR3, as DNA: TGTGCCAGCAGCCATGGCGGATGGTATTCTGAGCAGTTCTTC.

This clonotype was found a few times. The chain combines TRBV28 with TRBJ1-2; D is perhaps TRBD1 (5 bases). Trimming pared 7 bases from V and 8 bases from J, leaving 17 bases between. The CDR3 is 13 residues long. CDR1 is MDHEN, CDR2 SYDVKM, per germline. CDR3 amino acids: CASTEGTPGGYTF. In nucleotides, the CDR3 is TGTGCCAGCACCGAGGGGACTCCGGGGGGCTACACCTTC.

This clonotype was counted only a few times. The V call is TRBV7-2, the J call TRBJ2-1, with 8 bases matching TRBD2. Germline V gene lookup returns CDR1 SGHTA and CDR2 FQGNSA. The CDR3 contains 12 residues. The V gene end was trimmed by 5 bases and the J gene end by 9 bases; junction bases not matched to a gene: 3. The CDR3 nucleotides are TGTGCCAGCAGCAGTAGCGGGGTTGAGCAGTTCTTC. Protein product: CASSSSGVEQFF.

This clonotype was observed a handful of times. The chain uses TRBV7-9 and TRBJ2-1, with D perhaps being TRBD1 or TRBD2 (5 bases each). The closer fit of TRBJ2-7 to the DNA end suggests the J call may be wrong. The length of the CDR3 is 12 residues. CDR1 is SEHNR and CDR2 is FQNEAQ in the germline V gene (reference sequence). This chain's CDR3 is CATHGANYEQYF. CDR3 nucleotides: TGTGCCACTCACGGGGCGAACTACGAGCAGTACTTC.

V usage is TRBV4-1 and J usage is TRBJ2-1, with D tentatively TRBD1 (5 bases). CDR1 and CDR2 (germline): MGHRA, YSYEKL. The V gene lost 0 bases and the J gene lost 5 bases, with 14 bases spanning the gap. This CDR3 has 16 residues. The CDR3 reads CASSQDIFPGNNEQFF. For the CDR3, the DNA is TGCGCCAGCAGCCAAGATATATTCCCAGGGAACAATGAGCAGTTCTTC.

This clonotype was seen repeatedly, ten times or more. This rearrangement joins TRBV20-1 to TRBJ1-6; D gene uncertain. The CDR3 spans 14 residues. V lost 6 bases to trimming and J lost 6 bases, with 15 bases between them. Germline-derived CDR1 and CDR2 are DFQATT and SNEGSKA (reference sequence). This CDR3 is CSAPSAGPNSPLHF. The DNA of the CDR3 is TGCAGTGCCCCAAGCGCAGGTCCTAATTCACCCCTCCACTTT.

This chain links TRBV6-1 with TRBJ2-7; the match to TRBD2 covers 9 bases. Germline trimming cut 7 bases from V and 4 bases from J; bases unmatched to any gene: 11. There are 15 residues in the CDR3. Germline V gene data show CDR1 as MNHNS and CDR2 as SASEGT. CDR3 in amino acids: CASIRLAGSFYEQYF. In nucleotides, the CDR3 is TGTGCCAGCATCCGTCTAGCGGGAAGTTTTTACGAGCAGTACTTC.

This clonotype was seen only once. Compared with germline, one end of the junction differs, possibly owing to a read error. The chain links TRBV6-2 or TRBV6-3 to TRBJ2-3; TRBD2 agrees at 13 bases. This CDR3 region has 15 residues. Germline V gene sequence: CDR1 MNHEY, CDR2 SVGEGT. CDR3 protein: CAGGRLAGGTETQYF. CDR3 bases: TGTGCCGGTGGGCGACTAGCGGGAGGCACAGAGACGCAGTATTTT.

J is TRBJ2-1 and V is TRBV5-1, with D uncertain. Deletions cut 0 bases from V and 5 bases from J, with 12 bases between. Germline V gene sequence: CDR1 SGHRS, CDR2 YFSETQ. The CDR3 is 15 amino acids. The CDR3 nucleotides are TGCGCCAGCAGCTTGGTGCGGAGACGGGACAATGAGCAGTTCTTC. Translation gives CASSLVRRRDNEQFF.

In DNA form, the CDR3 reads TGTGCCAGCAGGTTAAGGGAACTCTCCTACAATGAGCAGTTCTTC. Translating it yields CASRLRELSYNEQFF. The chain carries TRBV12-3 or TRBV12-4 and TRBJ2-1, with no clear D. The CDR3 length is 15 residues. V lost 6 bases and J 0 bases, leaving 12 bases between the germline ends.

The V gene is TRBV7-9, the J gene TRBJ1-1; D may be TRBD1 (5 bases). This CDR3 comprises 14 residues. CDR1 SEHNR and CDR2 FQNEAQ come from the germline V gene (reference sequence). Trimming cost V 2 bases and J 3 bases, with 10 bases left between them. The CDR3 DNA is TGTGCCAGCAGCTTATCCGACAGTTACACTGAAGCTTTCTTT. It translates to CASSLSDSYTEAFF.

The chain has TRBV5-1 and TRBJ1-1; 7 bases fit TRBD1. Trimming cost V 4 bases and J 6 bases; bases outside gene matches: 18. Germline assignment: CDR1 SGHRS and CDR2 YFSETQ. The CDR3 has 17 amino acids. CDR3: CASSPEGAGWNLAEAFF. CDR3 DNA: TGCGCCAGCAGCCCGGAGGGGGCGGGGTGGAATTTGGCTGAAGCTTTCTTT.

The chain is built from TRBV11-2 and TRBJ1-1; D gene unclear. CDR1 and CDR2 (germline): SGHAT, FQNNGV. The CDR3 has 14 amino acids. Trimming pared 5 bases from V and 4 bases from J, leaving 14 bases between. CDR3 sequence (DNA): TGTGCCAGCAGCGTAAAGTATGAGTCCACTGAAGCTTTCTTT. Translating it yields CASSVKYESTEAFF.

The J gene is TRBJ1-5, the V gene TRBV28; D gene uncertain. V lost 2 bases and J lost 8, with 16 bases in between. Germline CDR1 and CDR2: MDHEN and SYDVKM. The CDR3 runs to 15 residues. Written as DNA, the CDR3 is TGTGCCAGCAGTTTAGTAACGTCTAGCGGGGAGCCCCAGCATTTT. Residues: CASSLVTSSGEPQHF.

This chain uses TRBV28 with TRBJ2-2, with D perhaps matching TRBD1 (6 bases). This CDR3 contains 15 residues. The germline V gene encodes CDR1 MDHEN and CDR2 SYDVKM. V was shortened by 8 bases and J by 3 bases, with 16 bases between the two germline ends. The CDR3 DNA follows: TGTGCCAGCCGACGACAGGCCCGGTACACCGGGGAGCTGTTTTTT. Translation gives CASRRQARYTGELFF.

The CDR3 loop reads CSASRSAGWEPSGANVLTF. The CDR3 DNA follows: TGCAGTGCTAGCAGGTCGGCAGGGTGGGAGCCCTCTGGGGCCAACGTCCTGACTTTC. The chain is built from TRBV20-1 and TRBJ2-6; tentatively, D is TRBD1 or TRBD2 (5 bases each). The length of the CDR3 is 19 residues. Trimming took off 3 bases at V and 0 bases at J, with 21 bases between the two ends. Germline CDR1 DFQATT, CDR2 SNEGSKA (reference sequence).

The chain has TRBV10-3 and TRBJ1-2, with D unclear. With 4 bases removed from V and 3 bases from J, the gap between germline ends came to 9 bases. In germline, CDR1 is ENHRY, CDR2 SYGVKD. This CDR3 comprises 13 residues. CDR3 protein: CAISVAGDYGYTF. DNA of the CDR3: TGTGCCATCAGTGTAGCCGGGGACTATGGCTACACCTTC.